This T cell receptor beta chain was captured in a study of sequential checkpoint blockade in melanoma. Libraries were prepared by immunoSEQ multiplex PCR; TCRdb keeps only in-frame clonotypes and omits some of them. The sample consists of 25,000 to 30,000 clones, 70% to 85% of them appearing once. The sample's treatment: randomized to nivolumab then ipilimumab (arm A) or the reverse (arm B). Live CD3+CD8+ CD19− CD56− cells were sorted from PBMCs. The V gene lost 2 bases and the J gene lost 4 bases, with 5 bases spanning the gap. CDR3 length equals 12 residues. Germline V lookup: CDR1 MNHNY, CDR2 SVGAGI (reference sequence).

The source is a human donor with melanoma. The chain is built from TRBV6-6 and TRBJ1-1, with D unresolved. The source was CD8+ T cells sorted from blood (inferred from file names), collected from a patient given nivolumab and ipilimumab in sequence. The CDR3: CASSYVSTEAFF. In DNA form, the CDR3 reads TGTGCCAGCAGTTACGTCTCCACTGAAGCTTTCTTT.